Listed below are T cell receptor beta chains from one sample, sequenced in a study of CD8 T cells in ankylosing spondylitis. One entry per CDR3 protein, called by TCRdb with MiXCR from the 5' RACE reads. The sample contains around 770,000 distinct CDR3 sequences, about an eighth of which appear only once. Sequencing was done on a sample of blood, either unsorted or a sorted T cell fraction (not recorded which). The receptors derive from a male donor with ankylosing spondylitis. The CDR3 runs from the conserved cysteine through the conserved F or W. The D gene is left open where the match is weak. Size tells how often a clone was seen (once, few, many) or the class of an expanded clone, and some rows leave it out.

V gene: TRBV20-1; clone size: -; J gene: TRBJ1-2; D gene: -; CDR3 length: 14; CDR3 protein: CSARDRRSNYGYTF; CDR3 DNA: TGCAGTGCTAGAGATCGAAGGTCTAACTATGGCTACACCTTC
V gene: TRBV27; clone size: few; J gene: TRBJ1-2; D gene: -; CDR3 length: 13; CDR3 protein: CASSRGSSEGYTF; CDR3 DNA: TGTGCCAGCAGTCGAGGGTCATCGGAGGGCTACACCTTC
V gene: TRBV20-1; clone size: few; J gene: TRBJ1-6; D gene: -; CDR3 length: 13; CDR3 protein: CSARGSPNSPLHF; CDR3 DNA: TGCAGTGCCCGGGGCTCGCCTAATTCACCCCTCCACTTT
V gene: TRBV7-9; clone size: many; J gene: TRBJ1-1; D gene: -; CDR3 length: 13; CDR3 protein: CASRSDGGTEAFF; CDR3 DNA: TGTGCCAGCAGGTCCGATGGGGGCACTGAAGCTTTCTTT
V gene: TRBV24-1; clone size: few; J gene: TRBJ2-1; D gene: TRBD2; CDR3 length: 16; CDR3 protein: CATSDASGRSYNEQFF; CDR3 DNA: TGTGCCACCAGTGATGCTAGCGGGAGGTCCTACAATGAGCAGTTCTTC
V gene: TRBV7-2; clone size: many; J gene: TRBJ2-5; D gene: -; CDR3 length: 14; CDR3 protein: CASSLLGWGETQYF; CDR3 DNA: TGTGCCAGCAGCTTACTAGGTTGGGGAGAGACCCAGTACTTC
V gene: TRBV20-1; clone size: many; J gene: TRBJ2-4; D gene: TRBD2; CDR3 length: 15; CDR3 protein: CSARRAGLAGGGQYF; CDR3 DNA: TGCAGTGCTAGGAGGGCTGGTCTAGCGGGAGGGGGTCAGTACTTC
V gene: TRBV20-1; clone size: many; J gene: TRBJ2-1; D gene: TRBD2; CDR3 length: 16; CDR3 protein: CSADRLAGVPYNEQFF; CDR3 DNA: TGCAGTGCTGACAGACTAGCGGGAGTACCCTACAATGAGCAGTTCTTC
V gene: TRBV29-1; clone size: many; J gene: TRBJ1-4; D gene: -; CDR3 length: 16; CDR3 protein: CSVEGSESSTNEKLFF; CDR3 DNA: TGCAGCGTTGAAGGTTCAGAGTCTTCAACTAATGAAAAACTGTTTTTT
V gene: TRBV20-1; clone size: -; J gene: TRBJ1-1; D gene: -; CDR3 length: 13; CDR3 protein: CSASGTVDTEAFF; CDR3 DNA: TGCAGTGCCAGCGGGACGGTCGACACTGAAGCTTTCTTT
V gene: TRBV24-1; clone size: few; J gene: TRBJ2-3; D gene: -; CDR3 length: 14; CDR3 protein: CATKGGEWADTQYF; CDR3 DNA: TGTGCCACCAAGGGGGGCGAGTGGGCAGATACGCAGTATTTT
V gene: TRBV30; clone size: -; J gene: TRBJ2-6; D gene: -; CDR3 length: 15; CDR3 protein: CAWNIKLSGANVLTF; CDR3 DNA: TGTGCCTGGAACATAAAACTCTCTGGGGCCAACGTCCTGACTTTC
V gene: TRBV28; clone size: -; J gene: TRBJ2-1; D gene: -; CDR3 length: 12; CDR3 protein: CASSSLTSEQFF; CDR3 DNA: TGTGCCAGCAGTTCCCTGACGTCTGAGCAGTTCTTC
V gene: TRBV20-1; clone size: -; J gene: TRBJ1-2; D gene: TRBD1; CDR3 length: 14; CDR3 protein: CSASRQGLWYGYTF; CDR3 DNA: TGCAGTGCTAGCAGACAGGGATTATGGTATGGCTACACCTTC
V gene: TRBV12-3/TRBV12-4; clone size: few; J gene: TRBJ2-1; D gene: -; CDR3 length: 16; CDR3 protein: CASSLLVTESYNEQFF; CDR3 DNA: TGTGCCAGCAGTTTGTTGGTGACAGAGTCCTACAATGAGCAGTTCTTC
V gene: TRBV20-1; clone size: -; J gene: TRBJ1-1; D gene: -; CDR3 length: 11; CDR3 protein: CSARRQWEAFF; CDR3 DNA: TGCAGTGCAAGGAGACAGTGGGAAGCTTTCTTT
V gene: TRBV6-6; clone size: -; J gene: TRBJ2-3; D gene: -; CDR3 length: 13; CDR3 protein: CASSFPDTDTQYF; CDR3 DNA: TGTGCCAGCAGTTTCCCCGACACAGATACGCAGTATTTT
V gene: TRBV7-7; clone size: few; J gene: TRBJ2-1; D gene: -; CDR3 length: 15; CDR3 protein: CASSSFEASYNEQFF; CDR3 DNA: TGTGCTAGCAGCTCGTTTGAGGCCTCCTACAATGAGCAGTTCTTC
V gene: TRBV12-3/TRBV12-4; clone size: -; J gene: TRBJ2-1; D gene: -; CDR3 length: 16; CDR3 protein: CASSPLPGDSYNEQFF; CDR3 DNA: TGTGCCAGCAGTCCCTTACCGGGGGACTCCTACAATGAGCAGTTCTTC
V gene: TRBV6-2/TRBV6-3; clone size: -; J gene: TRBJ2-1; D gene: -; CDR3 length: 16; CDR3 protein: CASSYGKGGSYNEQFF; CDR3 DNA: TGTGCCAGCAGTTATGGGAAGGGGGGCTCCTACAATGAGCAGTTCTTC
V gene: TRBV11-1; clone size: few; J gene: TRBJ1-6; D gene: -; CDR3 length: 18; CDR3 protein: CASSKSRGVLGRGSPLHF; CDR3 DNA: TGTGCCAGCAGCAAATCGAGAGGGGTGCTCGGCCGGGGCTCACCCCTCCACTTT
V gene: TRBV7-9; clone size: few; J gene: TRBJ2-7; D gene: -; CDR3 length: 14; CDR3 protein: CASSPLGGAYEQYF; CDR3 DNA: TGTGCCAGCAGCCCACTTGGGGGTGCCTACGAGCAGTACTTC
V gene: TRBV5-1; clone size: once; J gene: TRBJ2-3; D gene: -; CDR3 length: 14; CDR3 protein: CASSLGRGVYTQYF; CDR3 DNA: TGCGCCAGCAGCTTGGGTCGGGGAGTTTATACGCAGTATTTT
V gene: TRBV20-1; clone size: few; J gene: TRBJ1-2; D gene: -; CDR3 length: 14; CDR3 protein: CSARVSGNLYGYTF; CDR3 DNA: TGCAGTGCTAGAGTGTCAGGAAACCTCTATGGCTACACCTTC
V gene: TRBV28; clone size: few; J gene: TRBJ2-5; D gene: -; CDR3 length: 13; CDR3 protein: CASIQGNQETQYF; CDR3 DNA: TGTGCCAGCATCCAGGGGAACCAAGAGACCCAGTACTTC
V gene: TRBV5-5; clone size: few; J gene: TRBJ1-3; D gene: -; CDR3 length: 15; CDR3 protein: CASSLEGVSGNTIYF; CDR3 DNA: TGTGCCAGCAGCTTGGAGGGGGTCTCTGGAAACACCATATATTTT